This TCR beta chain stems from a study of blood T cell repertoires in COVID-19. Study summary: PBMCs, B-cell-depleted T cells, or T cells provided the cDNA or gDNA that made up the material.

In its sample, this clone was seen a few times. In the original processing: The authors estimated nucleated cell counts from reference gene primer amplification. The protocol was immunoSEQ multiplex PCR, while the TCRdb copy is restricted to in-frame clones and leaves out a portion. V and J calls and clone size come straight from that table; D and trimming were deduced from the DNA. The sample holds some 190,000 clones; 80% are singletons and the top ten take roughly 6.4%. Germline V lookup: CDR1 MNHEY, CDR2 SVGAGI. CDR3 length: 14 amino acids. Trimming removed 4 bases from V and 4 bases from J, with 10 bases in between.

The source material was peripheral blood. The genes are TRBV6-5 and TRBJ2-2; D might be TRBD1 (6 bases). This TCR came from a man aged 55 to 69 with acute or convalescent COVID-19. The CDR3 region has the DNA TGTGCCAGCAGTTTGTACAGGGTCACCGGGGAGCTGTTTTTT. Protein sequence: CASSLYRVTGELFF.